This is a list of T cell receptor beta chains from one sample in a study of Ad26.COV2.S vaccination and SARS-CoV-2 variants. TCRdb's copy holds only in-frame clones and misses some; the assay was immunoSEQ multiplex PCR. This sample yields about 350,000 clones, of which 65% to 90% are seen a single time; around a tenth belongs to the top ten. The sequencing here drew on peripheral blood, taken in a trial of Ad26.COV2.S vaccine versus placebo. The receptors here all came from a person between 18 and 60 years old who received the Ad26.COV2.S COVID-19 vaccine or a placebo. CDR3s include the opening cysteine and the closing phenylalanine or tryptophan. The D gene is left open where the match is weak. Some rows mark clone size as missing; the rest say once, few, many or name a class of expanded clone.

TRBV6-5,TRBJ1-2,NA,NA,TGTGCCAGCAGTCCGGGGACATACTATGGCTACACCTTC,CASSPGTYYGYTF
TRBV19,TRBJ1-2,NA,NA,TGTGCCAGTAGTATGAGGTCAGGGAATGGCTACACCTTC,CASSMRSGNGYTF
TRBV5-1,TRBJ1-1,NA,NA,TGCGCCAGCAGCTTGGGGGATCCAGACGCAAACACTGAAGCTTTCTTT,CASSLGDPDANTEAFF
TRBV4-1,TRBJ1-1,TRBD1,NA,TGCGCCAGCAGCAAAACAGGGGCGAGCACTGAAGCTTTCTTT,CASSKTGASTEAFF
TRBV28,TRBJ2-7,NA,NA,TGTGCCAGCAGGTCGACCAGGGGCCCTACCTACGAGCAGTACTTC,CASRSTRGPTYEQYF
TRBV5-8,TRBJ1-5,NA,NA,TGTGCCAGCAGCCCATCCCGGGGGGGAGAGTTTCTTCAGCCCCAGCATTTT,CASSPSRGGEFLQPQHF
TRBV7-2,TRBJ1-6,TRBD1,NA,TGTGCCAGCAGCTTAGGGCAAGCGAGGACAGGGAAAAGCAATTCACCCCTCCACTTT,CASSLGQARTGKSNSPLHF
TRBV5-4,TRBJ1-2,NA,NA,TGTGCCAGCAGCTTGGACGGGGGGGCGCAACGGGGCTACACCTTC,CASSLDGGAQRGYTF
TRBV6-5,TRBJ2-7,NA,few,TGTGCCAGCAGCCTATTCATCGACGCCTCCTACGAGCAGTACTTC,CASSLFIDASYEQYF
TRBV9,TRBJ2-2,NA,NA,TGTGCCAGCAGCGTAGAGGTGGGGGGTCCCGCCGGGGAGCTGTTTTTT,CASSVEVGGPAGELFF
TRBV18,TRBJ2-4,TRBD2,NA,TGTGCCAGCTCACCATCCCGGGGGGGGCCGGACAAAAACATTCAGTACTTC,CASSPSRGGPDKNIQYF
TRBV5-1,TRBJ1-1,NA,NA,TGCGCCAGCAGCCGAACGGGAGGGAACACTGAAGCTTTCTTT,CASSRTGGNTEAFF
TRBV19,TRBJ2-7,TRBD1,NA,TGTGCCAGTAGCGCCAAATCTCCGGGACAGTACTACTACGAGCAGTACTTC,CASSAKSPGQYYYEQYF
TRBV2,TRBJ2-1,NA,NA,TGTGCCAGCACCTCCAGGCTTCACCTGCAGTTCTTC,CASTSRLHLQFF
TRBV6-5,TRBJ1-1,TRBD1,NA,TGTGCCAGCCCGGGACAGGGGGCGACCACTGAAGCTTTCTTT,CASPGQGATTEAFF
TRBV12-5,TRBJ2-1,TRBD2,NA,TGTGCTAGTGGTTTAGCGGGGAATGAGCAGTTCTTC,CASGLAGNEQFF
TRBV19,TRBJ1-5,TRBD1,NA,TGTGCCAGTAGTATATCGACAGGGGGCGCGGGTCAGCCCCAGCATTTT,CASSISTGGAGQPQHF